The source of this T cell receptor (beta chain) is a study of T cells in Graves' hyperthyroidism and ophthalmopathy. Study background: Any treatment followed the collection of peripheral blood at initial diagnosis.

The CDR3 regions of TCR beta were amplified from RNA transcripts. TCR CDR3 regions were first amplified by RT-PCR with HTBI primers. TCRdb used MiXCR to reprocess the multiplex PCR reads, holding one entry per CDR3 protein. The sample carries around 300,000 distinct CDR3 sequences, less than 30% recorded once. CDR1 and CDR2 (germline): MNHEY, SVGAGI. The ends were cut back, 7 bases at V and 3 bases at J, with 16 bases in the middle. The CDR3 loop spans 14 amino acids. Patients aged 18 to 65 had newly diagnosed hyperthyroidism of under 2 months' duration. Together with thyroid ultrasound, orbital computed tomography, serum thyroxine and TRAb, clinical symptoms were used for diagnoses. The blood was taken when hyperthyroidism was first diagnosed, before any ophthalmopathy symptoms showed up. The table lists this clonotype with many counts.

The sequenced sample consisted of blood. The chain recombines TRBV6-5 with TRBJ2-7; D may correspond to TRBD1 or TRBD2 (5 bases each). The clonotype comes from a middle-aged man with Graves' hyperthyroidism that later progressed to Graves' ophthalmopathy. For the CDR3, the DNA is TGTGCCAGCACCATCGAGGGGTTGGTCTACGAGCAGTACTTC. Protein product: CASTIEGLVYEQYF.